Listed here are 9 T cell receptor beta chains from one sample, sequenced in a study of blood T cell repertoires in COVID-19. Using immunoSEQ multiplex PCR, the repertoire was profiled, and TCRdb retains in-frame clones only, with some absent. The sample lists some 190,000 clones, 75% to 85% occurring once. The sample consisted of peripheral blood. The receptors shown here come from a woman between 40 and 55 years old with COVID-19, enrolled during active disease.

This rearrangement joins TRBV7-9 to TRBJ2-3; 14 nucleotides line up with TRBD2. CDR1 and CDR2 (germline): SEHNR, FQNEAQ (reference sequence). CDR3 size: 17 residues. The junction had 7 bases not matched to a gene; V was cut back by 5 bases and J by 3 bases. The CDR3 loop reads CASSPGTSGGSTDTQYF. CDR3 DNA: TGTGCCAGCAGCCCGGGGACTAGCGGGGGTTCAACAGATACGCAGTATTTT.

This clone was observed once. The J gene is TRBJ2-2, the V gene TRBV30; no clear D gene. CDR3 size: 15 residues. V lost 0 bases, J lost 1 base, and 9 bases lay in between. Germline CDR1 reads GTSNPN; CDR2 reads SVGIG (reference sequence). DNA for the CDR3: TGTGCCTGGAGTGTTTCCGTACTGAACACCGGGGAGCTGTTTTTT. This translates into CAWSVSVLNTGELFF.

This rearrangement joins TRBV10-2 to TRBJ1-1; the D is unclear. Germline CDR1 WSHSY, CDR2 SAAADI. This CDR3 has 13 residues. Trimming cost V 4 bases and J 1 base, with 7 bases left between them. The CDR3 here is CASSGVPNTEAFF. The CDR3 DNA reads as TGCGCCAGCAGTGGAGTCCCGAACACTGAAGCTTTCTTT.

The chain uses TRBV2 and TRBJ1-2; tentatively, D is TRBD1 (5 bases). V lost 2 bases to trimming and J lost 4 bases, with 14 bases between them. This CDR3 region has 15 residues. Germline CDR1 reads SNHLY; CDR2 reads FYNNEI. CDR3 sequence (DNA): TGTGCCAGCAGTGAATTGGGGGGGGACTTCTATGGCTACACCTTC. Translation gives CASSELGGDFYGYTF.

The chain is built from TRBV11-2 and TRBJ1-2; D is undetermined. From germline, CDR1 is SGHAT and CDR2 FQNNGV. The CDR3 covers 13 residues. Trimming removed 0 bases from V and 8 bases from J, with 10 bases in between. The CDR3 loop is CASSLDVGGGYTF. The CDR3 DNA sequence: TGTGCCAGCAGCTTAGATGTTGGCGGCGGCTACACCTTC.

The chain uses TRBV28 and TRBJ2-2, with a possible D match to TRBD1 (5 bases). V was cut by 5 bases and J by 3 bases, with 7 bases left in between. This CDR3 region has 13 residues. CDR1 and CDR2 from the germline V gene are MDHEN and SYDVKM. This chain's CDR3 is CASSRQYTGELFF. The CDR3 bases are TGTGCCAGCAGTAGACAGTACACCGGGGAGCTGTTTTTT.

V and J are TRBV2 and TRBJ2-7; 8 nucleotides agree with TRBD2. Matching the DNA end better, TRBJ2-5 makes the J call doubtful. The CDR3 has 12 residues. CDR1 is SNHLY and CDR2 is FYNNEI in the germline V gene. CDR3 bases: TGTGCCTGCGGGACTAGGGAAGAGACCCAGTACTTC. Protein product: CACGTREETQYF.

The chain carries TRBV7-8 and TRBJ2-7, with D hard to call. Per germline, CDR1 SGHVS and CDR2 FQNEAQ. This CDR3 spans 15 amino acids. V lost 1 base and J lost 0, with 10 bases in between. The chain's CDR3 is CASSLVAPSSYEQYF. The CDR3 nucleotides read TGTGCCAGCAGCTTAGTCGCCCCTAGCTCCTACGAGCAGTACTTC.

This chain links TRBV19 with TRBJ1-5, with TRBD1 matching over 10 bases. The germline V gene has CDR1 LNHDA and CDR2 SQIVND (reference sequence). J was trimmed by 5 bases and V by 7 bases; bases with no gene match: 2. The CDR3 length is 13 residues. DNA for the CDR3: TGTGCCAGTACCGGGACAGGGGATCAGCCCCAGCATTTT. It codes for CASTGTGDQPQHF.